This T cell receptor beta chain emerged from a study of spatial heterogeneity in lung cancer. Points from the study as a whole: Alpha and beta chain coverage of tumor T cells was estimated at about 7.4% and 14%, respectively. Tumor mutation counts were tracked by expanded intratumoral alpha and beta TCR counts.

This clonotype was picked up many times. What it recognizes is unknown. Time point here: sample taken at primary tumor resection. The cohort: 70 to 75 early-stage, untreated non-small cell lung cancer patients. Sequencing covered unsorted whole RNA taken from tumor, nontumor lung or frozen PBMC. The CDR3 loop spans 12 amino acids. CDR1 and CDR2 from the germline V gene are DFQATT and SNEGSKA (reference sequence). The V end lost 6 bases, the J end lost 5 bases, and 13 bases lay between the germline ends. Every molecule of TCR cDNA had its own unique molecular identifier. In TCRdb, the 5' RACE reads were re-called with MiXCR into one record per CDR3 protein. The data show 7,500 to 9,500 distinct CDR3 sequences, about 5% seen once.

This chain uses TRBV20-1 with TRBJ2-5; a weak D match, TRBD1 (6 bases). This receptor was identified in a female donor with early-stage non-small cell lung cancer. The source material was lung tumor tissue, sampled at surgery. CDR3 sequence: CSARTDLETQYF. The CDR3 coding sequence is TGCAGTGCCCGGACAGACTTGGAGACCCAGTACTTC.